This entry lists 9 T cell receptor beta chains sequenced from one sample in a study of neoadjuvant nivolumab and ipilimumab in lung cancer. Produced via immunoSEQ multiplex PCR; TCRdb's table is partial and in-frame only. The sample includes about 18,000 clones, 65% to 85% seen only once; the top ten take around 10%. Sequencing was performed on tumor tissue, taken after neoadjuvant nivolumab, alone or with ipilimumab, at or shortly before surgery. The origin of the receptors is an adult with non-small cell lung cancer.

The rearrangement joins TRBV10-1 to TRBJ1-6; perhaps TRBD1 as D (5 bases). CDR1 is WNHNN, CDR2 SYGVQD, per germline (reference sequence). The CDR3 spans 13 residues. V shed 8 bases and J shed 5 bases, with 10 bases lying between them. The CDR3 DNA is TGCGCCAGCGGGACCTCGGATAATTCACCCCTCCACTTT. This sequence encodes CASGTSDNSPLHF.

The chain employs TRBV5-1 and TRBJ2-5; 9 positions agree with TRBD1. Per germline, CDR1 SGHRS and CDR2 YFSETQ. This CDR3 is built from 13 residues. V lost 5 bases and J lost 2; bases outside the gene matches: 1. CDR3 region: CASRGTGQETQYF. In DNA form, the CDR3 reads TGCGCCAGCAGAGGGACAGGGCAAGAGACCCAGTACTTC.

The V and J genes are TRBV5-6 and TRBJ2-5, with D maybe TRBD1 (5 bases). Trimming took off 2 bases at V and 2 bases at J, with 10 bases between the two ends. Germline V CDR1 and CDR2: SGHDT, YYEEEE. This CDR3 spans 14 amino acids. CDR3 in amino acids: CASSFTGRQETQYF. The CDR3 coding sequence is TGTGCCAGCAGCTTTACAGGACGGCAAGAGACCCAGTACTTC.

The gene calls are TRBV11-3 and TRBJ2-5; tentatively, D is TRBD1 (5 bases). The length of the CDR3 is 14 residues. With 5 bases removed from V and 0 bases from J, the gap between germline ends came to 10 bases. Looked up from germline, CDR1 is SGHNT and CDR2 is YENEEA. CDR3: CASSHQGNQETQYF. DNA for the CDR3: TGTGCCAGCAGCCACCAGGGTAACCAAGAGACCCAGTACTTC. Supplemented by reference TRBV11-3 and TRBJ2-5, the full variable domain reads EAGVVQSPRYKIIEKKQPVAFWCNPISGHNTLYWYLQNLGQGPELLIRYENEEAVDDSQLPKDRFSAERLKGVDSTLKIQPAELGDSAVYLCASSHQGNQETQYFGPGTRLLVL.

This clone is medium-sized. This sequence joins TRBV5-5 and TRBJ2-3; D gene unclear. Trimming left V 4 bases short and J 3 bases short, with 15 bases between. CDR1 SGHKS and CDR2 YYEKEE come from the germline V gene (reference sequence). The CDR3 covers 15 residues. This chain's CDR3 is CASSPQDVETDTQYF. The CDR3 coding sequence is TGTGCCAGCAGCCCCCAGGACGTTGAAACAGATACGCAGTATTTT. The full variable domain, rest sourced from reference TRBV5-5 and TRBJ2-3, is DAGVTQSPTHLIKTRGQQVTLRCSPISGHKSVSWYQQVLGQGPQFIFQYYEKEERGRGNFPDRFSARQFPNYSSELNVNALLLGDSALYLCASSPQDVETDTQYFGPGTRLTVL.

In DNA, the CDR3 is TGTGCCAGCAGCGTTGACAGGGGGAATTCACCCCTCCACTTT. Its translation is CASSVDRGNSPLHF. This chain uses TRBV7-2 with TRBJ1-6; 9 nucleotides agree with TRBD1. The length of the CDR3 is 14 residues. The germline V gene encodes CDR1 SGHTA and CDR2 FQGNSA. Losses at the gene ends were 5 bases for V and 7 bases for J; bases not matched to a gene: 3.

J is TRBJ2-7 and V is TRBV6-6; 7 bases are a match to TRBD2. The CDR3 totals 13 residues. The germline V gene encodes CDR1 MNHNY and CDR2 SVGAGI (reference sequence). V lost 7 bases, J lost 2 bases, and 5 bases stayed unmatched. DNA of the CDR3: TGTGCCAGCAACCCAGCGGGACCCTACGAGCAGTACTTC. Translating gives CASNPAGPYEQYF.

The rearrangement uses TRBV30 and TRBJ1-5; D unresolved. V lost 0 bases, J lost 3 bases, and 9 bases lay in between. This CDR3 region has 14 residues. Germline CDR1 GTSNPN, CDR2 SVGIG (reference sequence). This CDR3 reads CAWSVGHVNQPQHF. As DNA, the CDR3 is TGTGCCTGGAGTGTCGGTCATGTCAATCAGCCCCAGCATTTT.

In its sample, this clone was seen a few times. The chain has TRBV5-1 and TRBJ2-5; possible D gene TRBD1, 7 bases. The CDR3 runs to 15 residues. Germline V lookup: CDR1 SGHRS, CDR2 YFSETQ. The V end lost 0 bases, the J end lost 5 bases, and 14 bases lay between the germline ends. CDR3 coding DNA: TGCGCCAGCAGCTTGGGCAGGGGGGTTTGGGAGACCCAGTACTTC. This encodes CASSLGRGVWETQYF.